These T cell receptor beta chains were read from a single sample in a study of shared clonotypes between healthy human individuals. The table came from immunoSEQ multiplex PCR; TCRdb's copy has only in-frame clones and leaves some out. The table records roughly 2.1 million clones, approximately 94% of them present only once. Sequenced input: naive CD8+ T cells from PBMCs. The source of these receptors is a man aged 18 to 35 in good health. Some clones in this sample may be carry-over from other donors' samples. The CDR3 runs from the conserved cysteine through the conserved F or W. A D gene is named only where the DNA matches it firmly. Expanded clones are given a class, and other clones once, few, many or no size at all.

cdr3_length d_call clone_size j_call v_call cdr3_nt cdr3_aa
15 TRBD2 - TRBJ2-7 TRBV7-3 TGTGCCAGCAGCTTCGGCGGGGGGAACTCCTACGAGCAGTACTTC CASSFGGGNSYEQYF
15 TRBD2 - TRBJ2-7 TRBV15 TGTGCCACCAGCAGAGACATGAGCGGGAGATACGAGCAGTACTTC CATSRDMSGRYEQYF
15 - - TRBJ2-3 TRBV29-1 TGCAGCGCTACAGGTTGGGGGCCTAGCACAGATACGCAGTATTTT CSATGWGPSTDTQYF
11 - - TRBJ2-3 TRBV28 TGTGCCAGCAGTTCCTGGGATACGCAGTATTTT CASSSWDTQYF
15 - - TRBJ1-3 TRBV6-1 TGTGCCAGCAGTGAAGCGGGGGGGTATGGAAACACCATATATTTT CASSEAGGYGNTIYF
16 TRBD2 - TRBJ2-7 TRBV27 TGTGCCAGCAGTCCCATAACCGGGACTAGCTCCTACGAGCAGTACTTC CASSPITGTSSYEQYF
15 TRBD2 once TRBJ2-7 TRBV27 TGTGCCAGCAGTCCTTACCCCGGGACTACCTACGAGCAGTACTTC CASSPYPGTTYEQYF
12 - - TRBJ2-2 TRBV5-5 TGTGCCAGCAGCTTTGACACACGGGAGCTGTTTTTT CASSFDTRELFF
15 - once TRBJ1-4 TRBV9 TGTGCCAGCAGCCCAGCGGGGGGCTGGAATGAAAAACTGTTTTTT CASSPAGGWNEKLFF
13 - - TRBJ1-3 TRBV27 TGTGCCAGCAGCCCCGTGCCCGGAAACACCATATATTTT CASSPVPGNTIYF
14 TRBD2 - TRBJ2-1 TRBV6-5 TGTGCCAGCAGTTGGGGCGGACTAGTGAATGAGCAGTTCTTC CASSWGGLVNEQFF
14 TRBD1 - TRBJ1-2 TRBV9 TGTGCCAGCAGCAGCCGGGACAGCAACTATGGCTACACCTTC CASSSRDSNYGYTF
12 - - TRBJ1-2 TRBV29-1 TGCAGCACCGGTCGGACGGACTATGGCTACACCTTC CSTGRTDYGYTF
15 TRBD1 - TRBJ1-4 TRBV7-6 TGTGCCCCGGGACAGGGGGAGGGAACTAATGAAAAACTGTTTTTT CAPGQGEGTNEKLFF
15 TRBD1 - TRBJ1-2 TRBV29-1 TGCAGCGTTGACCTTCTACGACAGGGGCAGGATGGCTACACCTTC CSVDLLRQGQDGYTF
15 - - TRBJ1-1 TRBV10-3 TGTGCCATCAGTGAGTCTTTGAACCCGAACACTGAAGCTTTCTTT CAISESLNPNTEAFF
17 - - TRBJ1-4 TRBV9 TGTGCCAGCAGCCTCAGACCTACCAAGGGCAACCATGAAAAACTGTTTTTT CASSLRPTKGNHEKLFF
15 TRBD1 - TRBJ1-3 TRBV28 TGTGCCAGCAGTTCGACAGGGGGCGCGCGGGACACCATATATTTT CASSSTGGARDTIYF
14 - - TRBJ2-7 TRBV4-3 TGCGCCAGCAGCGCGCGTTGGACGGGTGCCGAGCAGTACTTC CASSARWTGAEQYF
16 - - TRBJ2-7 TRBV5-1 TGCGCCAGCAGCTTGGAGGGGCCGCATCCCTCCTACGAGCAGTACTTC CASSLEGPHPSYEQYF
15 - - TRBJ1-2 TRBV4-1 TGCGCCAGCAGCCAAGATCAGGCCGGGAACTATGGCTACACCTTC CASSQDQAGNYGYTF
15 TRBD1 - TRBJ2-7 TRBV7-6 TGTGCCAGCAACCCGAGTAGGGGGCCTGCCTACGAGCAGTACTTC CASNPSRGPAYEQYF
13 - - TRBJ1-5 TRBV27 TGTGCCAGCAGTTTTTCTAGCAATCAGCCCCAGCATTTT CASSFSSNQPQHF
18 - - TRBJ2-7 TRBV21-1 TGTGCCAGCAGCAAAGTAAGGACTAGCGGAGGACTCTTCTACGAGCAGTACTTC CASSKVRTSGGLFYEQYF
14 - - TRBJ1-2 TRBV5-4 TGTGCCAGCAGCCTCGATGGGGGCGCGAATGGCTACACCTTC CASSLDGGANGYTF
17 TRBD2 - TRBJ2-1 TRBV11-2 TGTGCCAGCAGCTTAGCTTCGGGACTAGCGTTCTACAATGAGCAGTTCTTC CASSLASGLAFYNEQFF
15 TRBD2 - TRBJ2-7 TRBV29-1 TGCAGCGTTGGCGATAGACTAGCGGGACGCTACAAGCAGTACTTC CSVGDRLAGRYKQYF
15 - - TRBJ2-3 TRBV4-1 TGCGCCAGCAGCCAAGCGGCCAGGGCCACAGATACGCAGTATTTT CASSQAARATDTQYF
15 TRBD2 once TRBJ2-1 TRBV6-5 TGTGCCAGCAGTTATGGACTAGCGGGACCCAATGAGCAGTTCTTC CASSYGLAGPNEQFF
13 - - TRBJ2-7 TRBV30 TGTGCCTGGAGTAACCGGGCAGCCTACGAGCAGTACTTC CAWSNRAAYEQYF
15 - - TRBJ1-1 TRBV10-3 TGTGCCATCAGTGCAGACGTGCGGTCGGACACTGAAGCTTTCTTT CAISADVRSDTEAFF
14 - - TRBJ2-3 TRBV10-3 TGTGCCATCAGTGAGCCCGGGGGCCCAGATACGCAGTATTTT CAISEPGGPDTQYF
14 - - TRBJ2-7 TRBV7-9 TGTGCCAGCAGCTTAGCCGGGGGCTGGAACGAGCAGTACTTC CASSLAGGWNEQYF
14 - - TRBJ2-7 TRBV28 TGTGCCAGCCAAGACAGGATTCGCCACTACGAGCAGTACTTC CASQDRIRHYEQYF
11 - - TRBJ1-1 TRBV29-1 TGCAGCGTTGGGCAGAACACTGAAGCTTTCTTT CSVGQNTEAFF
17 TRBD2 many TRBJ2-3 TRBV27 TGTGCCAGCAGACTAGCGGGAGGGCAGCCTTCAACAGATACGCAGTATTTT CASRLAGGQPSTDTQYF
16 - - TRBJ2-7 TRBV7-8 TGTGCCAGCAGCGGCCGGACGGCGAAGAGCTCCTACGAGCAGTACTTC CASSGRTAKSSYEQYF
16 - - TRBJ2-1 TRBV29-1 TGCAGCGTTGAAGATTCAGGGGCCCTTACCTACAATGAGCAGTTCTTC CSVEDSGALTYNEQFF
16 - once TRBJ1-1 TRBV5-5 TGTGCCAGCAGCTACACCGGGACGTCGCTCTCCACTGAAGCTTTCTTT CASSYTGTSLSTEAFF
14 - - TRBJ1-2 TRBV14 TGTGCCAGCAGCCCCCGACGAGACGGCTATGGCTACACCTTC CASSPRRDGYGYTF
14 TRBD2 - TRBJ2-1 TRBV29-1 TGCAGCGTCTGGGGGGGGAGCTCCTACAATGAGCAGTTCTTC CSVWGGSSYNEQFF
17 TRBD1 - TRBJ2-7 TRBV5-4 TGTGCCAGCAGCCCTATCCCCAGACAGGGCGAGTCCTACGAGCAGTACTTC CASSPIPRQGESYEQYF
14 - once TRBJ2-1 TRBV27 TGTGCCAGCAACCTCAGGGATTCCGGGTATGAGCAGTTCTTC CASNLRDSGYEQFF
14 - - TRBJ2-7 TRBV15 TGTGCCACCAGCAGGACGGCCAGCTCCTACGGGCAGTACTTC CATSRTASSYGQYF
14 - - TRBJ1-2 TRBV5-1 TGCGCCAGCAGCTTCGCGTCAGGAAACTATGGCTACACCTTC CASSFASGNYGYTF
14 TRBD2 - TRBJ2-7 TRBV6-5 TGTGCCAGCAGTTACAGGGAGGGCGTCGACGAGCAGTACTTC CASSYREGVDEQYF
12 - - TRBJ1-2 TRBV9 TGTGCCAGCAGCGGGGTTCTCTATGGCTACACCTTC CASSGVLYGYTF
12 - - TRBJ2-1 TRBV7-8 TGTGCCAGCAGCCGAAGTTTGTACGAGCAGTTCTTC CASSRSLYEQFF
15 - - TRBJ1-1 TRBV7-9 TGTGCCAGCAGCTTAGTCCTGGCGGGAAACACTGAAGCTTTCTTT CASSLVLAGNTEAFF
13 TRBD1 - TRBJ1-2 TRBV29-1 TGCAGCGTTGCCGGGACAGGGGAGGCTGGCTACACCTTC CSVAGTGEAGYTF
14 TRBD1 - TRBJ1-5 TRBV9 TGTGCCAGCAGCCCCAACAGGGGGCACCAGCCCCAGCATTTT CASSPNRGHQPQHF
12 - - TRBJ2-1 TRBV9 TGTGCCAGCGGTGGAACCTACAATGAGCAGTTCTTC CASGGTYNEQFF
13 - - TRBJ1-2 TRBV5-1 TGCGCCAGCAGAGGGCCAGGGCTCTATGGCTACACCTTC CASRGPGLYGYTF
16 - - TRBJ1-4 TRBV6-5 TGTGCCAGCAGTTACGTCGGGTCGGGAACTAATGAAAAACTGTTTTTT CASSYVGSGTNEKLFF
11 - once TRBJ2-1 TRBV9 TGTGCCAGCAGCGTAGAGAGTGAGCAGTTCTTC CASSVESEQFF
16 - - TRBJ1-1 TRBV7-3 TGTGCCAGCAGCTTAATGCCGACAGGATCGGACACTGAAGCTTTCTTT CASSLMPTGSDTEAFF
12 - - TRBJ2-7 TRBV11-1 TGTGCCAGCACCAATTGGGGGAGCGAGCAGTACTTC CASTNWGSEQYF
17 TRBD1 - TRBJ1-4 TRBV28 TGTGCCAGCAGTCGGACAGGGGAAGGGCCAACTAATGAAAAACTGTTTTTT CASSRTGEGPTNEKLFF
16 TRBD2 once TRBJ2-3 TRBV7-8 TGTGCCAGCAGCTTAAGGGGACTAGCGGGTGTGGATACGCAGTATTTT CASSLRGLAGVDTQYF